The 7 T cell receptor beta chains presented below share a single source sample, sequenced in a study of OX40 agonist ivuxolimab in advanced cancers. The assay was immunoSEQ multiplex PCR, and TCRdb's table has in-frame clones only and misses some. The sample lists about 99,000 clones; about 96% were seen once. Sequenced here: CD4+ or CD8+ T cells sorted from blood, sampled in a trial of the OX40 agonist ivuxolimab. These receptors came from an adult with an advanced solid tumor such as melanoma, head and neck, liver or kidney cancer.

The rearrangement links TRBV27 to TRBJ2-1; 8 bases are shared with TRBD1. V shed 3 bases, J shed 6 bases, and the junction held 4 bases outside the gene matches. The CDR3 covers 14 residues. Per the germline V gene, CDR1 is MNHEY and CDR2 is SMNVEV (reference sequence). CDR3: CASSFQGAGNEQFF. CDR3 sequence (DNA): TGTGCCAGCAGTTTCCAGGGGGCAGGCAATGAGCAGTTCTTC.

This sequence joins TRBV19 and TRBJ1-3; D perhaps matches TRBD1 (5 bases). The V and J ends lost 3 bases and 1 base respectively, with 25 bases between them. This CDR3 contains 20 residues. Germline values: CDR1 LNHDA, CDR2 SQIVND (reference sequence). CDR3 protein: CASSIATGDLNPGSGNTIYF. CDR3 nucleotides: TGTGCCAGTAGTATCGCAACGGGGGACCTCAACCCCGGGTCTGGAAACACCATATATTTT.

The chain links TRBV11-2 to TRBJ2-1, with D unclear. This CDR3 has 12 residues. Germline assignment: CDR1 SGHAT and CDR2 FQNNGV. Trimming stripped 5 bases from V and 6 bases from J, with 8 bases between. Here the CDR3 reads CASSRTVNEQFF. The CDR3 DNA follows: TGTGCCAGCAGCCGAACCGTCAATGAGCAGTTCTTC.

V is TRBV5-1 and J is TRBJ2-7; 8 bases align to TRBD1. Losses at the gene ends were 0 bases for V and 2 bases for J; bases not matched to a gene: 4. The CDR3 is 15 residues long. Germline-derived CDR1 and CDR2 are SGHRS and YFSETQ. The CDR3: CASSLGTGTTYEQYF. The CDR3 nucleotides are TGCGCCAGCAGCTTGGGGACAGGGACGACCTACGAGCAGTACTTC. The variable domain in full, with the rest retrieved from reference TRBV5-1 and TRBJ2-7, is KAGVTQTPRYLIKTRGQQVTLSCSPISGHRSVSWYQQTPGQGLQFLFEYFSETQRNKGNFPGRFSGRQFSNSRSEMNVSTLELGDSALYLCASSLGTGTTYEQYFGPGTRLTVT.

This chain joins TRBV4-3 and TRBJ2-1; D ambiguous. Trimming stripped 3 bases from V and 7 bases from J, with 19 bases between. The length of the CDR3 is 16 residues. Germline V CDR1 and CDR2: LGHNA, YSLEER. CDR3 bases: TGCGCCAGCAGCCAGGTAGTCCTAGGAGTTGGAAATGAGCAGTTCTTC. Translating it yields CASSQVVLGVGNEQFF.

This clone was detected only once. The CDR3 here is CASRHRVYRTDTQYF. CDR3 nucleotides: TGTGCCAGCAGGCACCGGGTTTACCGCACAGATACGCAGTATTTT. The J gene is TRBJ2-3, the V gene TRBV28; D remains unclear. This CDR3 spans 15 amino acids. Germline V gene data show CDR1 as MDHEN and CDR2 as SYDVKM. V was clipped by 6 bases and J by 1 base, with 14 bases between them.

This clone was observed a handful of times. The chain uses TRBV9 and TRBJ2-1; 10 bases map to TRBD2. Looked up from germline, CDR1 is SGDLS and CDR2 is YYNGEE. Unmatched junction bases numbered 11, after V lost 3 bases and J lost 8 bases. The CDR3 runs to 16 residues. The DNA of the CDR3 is TGTGCCAGCAGCGACGGGGCCAGCGGGGGGGTCTATGAGCAGTTCTTC. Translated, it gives CASSDGASGGVYEQFF. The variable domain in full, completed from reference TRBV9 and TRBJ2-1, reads DSGVTQTPKHLITATGQRVTLRCSPRSGDLSVYWYQQSLDQGLQFLIQYYNGEERAKGNILERFSAQQFPDLHSELNLSSLELGDSALYFCASSDGASGGVYEQFFGPGTRLTVL.